This record looks at one T cell receptor (beta chain) sequence and its context. These data are taken from a study of blood T cell repertoires in COVID-19. Study-level background: PBMCs, B-cell-depleted T cells, or T cells provided the cDNA or gDNA that made up the material.

V was shortened by 5 bases and J by 5 bases, with 9 bases between the two germline ends. CDR1 is MNHEY, CDR2 SVGEGT, per germline. The CDR3 has 12 amino acids. Profiling relied on immunoSEQ multiplex PCR, and the TCRdb table lists in-frame clones only, not all of them. The sample includes around 79,000 clones, less than 90% of them seen just once. The clonotype comes from a human donor in a cohort sampled during active COVID-19. The specimen sequenced was peripheral blood. The chain carries TRBV6-2 or TRBV6-3 and TRBJ1-2; D is uncertain. CDR3 DNA: TGTGCCAGCAGTGACGGACTATATGGCTACACCTTC. Translation: CASSDGLYGYTF.